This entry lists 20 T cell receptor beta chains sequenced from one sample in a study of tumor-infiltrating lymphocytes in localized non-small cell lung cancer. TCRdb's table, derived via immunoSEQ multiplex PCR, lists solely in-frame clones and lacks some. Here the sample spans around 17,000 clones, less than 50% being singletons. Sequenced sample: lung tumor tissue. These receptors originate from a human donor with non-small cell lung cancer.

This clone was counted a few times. CDR3 nucleotide sequence: TGTGCCAGCACCCTAGATCTTTCCCCTGAAGCTTTCTTT. Translated: CASTLDLSPEAFF. The chain combines TRBV5-6 with TRBJ1-1; D ambiguous. This CDR3 comprises 13 residues. The germline V gene encodes CDR1 SGHDT and CDR2 YYEEEE. V lost 6 bases to trimming and J lost 6 bases, with 15 bases between them.

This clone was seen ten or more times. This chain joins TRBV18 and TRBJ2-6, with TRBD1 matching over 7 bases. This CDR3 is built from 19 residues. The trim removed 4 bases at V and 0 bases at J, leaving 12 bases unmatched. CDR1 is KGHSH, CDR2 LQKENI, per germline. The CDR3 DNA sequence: TGTGCCAGCTCACTGGGACCCGGGACAGCCGGCTCTGGGGCCAACGTCCTGACTTTC. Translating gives CASSLGPGTAGSGANVLTF.

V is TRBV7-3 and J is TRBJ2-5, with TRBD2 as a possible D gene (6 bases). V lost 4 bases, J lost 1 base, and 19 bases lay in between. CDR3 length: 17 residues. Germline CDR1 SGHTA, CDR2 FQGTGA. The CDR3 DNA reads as TGTGCCAGCAGCTCCTCCCGGCGGGGTAGCGGCCAAGAGACCCAGTACTTC. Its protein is CASSSSRRGSGQETQYF.

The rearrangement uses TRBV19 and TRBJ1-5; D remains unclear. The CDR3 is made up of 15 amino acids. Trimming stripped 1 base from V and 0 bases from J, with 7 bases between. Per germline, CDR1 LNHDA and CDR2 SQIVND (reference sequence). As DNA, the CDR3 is TGTGCCAGTAGTATAGGACGGTATAGCAATCAGCCCCAGCATTTT. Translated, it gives CASSIGRYSNQPQHF.

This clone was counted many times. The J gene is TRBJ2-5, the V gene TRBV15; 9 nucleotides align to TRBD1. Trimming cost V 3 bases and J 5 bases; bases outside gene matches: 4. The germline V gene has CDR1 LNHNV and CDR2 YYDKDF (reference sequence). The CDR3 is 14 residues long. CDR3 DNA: TGTGCCACCAGCAGGTACAGGGGGCAGGAGACCCAGTACTTC. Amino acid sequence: CATSRYRGQETQYF. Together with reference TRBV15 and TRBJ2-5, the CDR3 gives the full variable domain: DAMVIQNPRYQVTQFGKPVTLSCSQTLNHNVMYWYQQKSSQAPKLLFHYYDKDFNNEADTPDNFQSRRPNTSFCFLDIRSPGLGDTAMYLCATSRYRGQETQYFGPGTRLLVL.

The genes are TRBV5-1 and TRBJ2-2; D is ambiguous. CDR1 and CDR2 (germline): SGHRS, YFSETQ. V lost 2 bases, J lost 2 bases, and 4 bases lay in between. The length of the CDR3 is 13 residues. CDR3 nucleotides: TGCGCCAGCAGCTTCAGAAACACCGGGGAGCTGTTTTTT. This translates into CASSFRNTGELFF.

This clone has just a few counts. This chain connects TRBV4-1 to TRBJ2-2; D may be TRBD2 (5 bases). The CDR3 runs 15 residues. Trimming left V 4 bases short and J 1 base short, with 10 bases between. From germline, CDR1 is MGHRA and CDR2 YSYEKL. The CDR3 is CASSLHGGNTGELFF. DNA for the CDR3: TGCGCCAGCAGCCTCCATGGAGGGAACACCGGGGAGCTGTTTTTT.

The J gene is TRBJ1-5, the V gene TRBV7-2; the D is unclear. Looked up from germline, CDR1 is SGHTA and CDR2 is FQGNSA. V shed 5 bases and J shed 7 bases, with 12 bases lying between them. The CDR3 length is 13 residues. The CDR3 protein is CASSGRKAQPQHF. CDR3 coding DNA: TGTGCCAGCAGCGGTAGGAAAGCGCAGCCCCAGCATTTT. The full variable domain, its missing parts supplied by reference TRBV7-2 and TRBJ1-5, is GAGVSQSPSNKVTEKGKDVELRCDPISGHTALYWYRQSLGQGLEFLIYFQGNSAPDKSGLPSDRFSAERTGGSVSTLTIQRTQQEDSAVYLCASSGRKAQPQHFGDGTRLSIL.

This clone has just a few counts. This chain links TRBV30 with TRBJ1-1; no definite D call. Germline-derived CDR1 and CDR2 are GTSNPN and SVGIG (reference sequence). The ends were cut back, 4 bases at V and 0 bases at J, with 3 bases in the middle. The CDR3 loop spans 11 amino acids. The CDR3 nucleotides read TGTGCCTGGAAACTGAACACTGAAGCTTTCTTT. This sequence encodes CAWKLNTEAFF.

The CDR3 DNA is TGTGCCACCAGCAGGGTGACAGGATCCTACAATGAGCAGTTCTTC. It codes for CATSRVTGSYNEQFF. V usage is TRBV15 and J usage is TRBJ2-1, with a possible D match to TRBD1 (6 bases). The CDR3 consists of 15 residues. Germline V gene lookup returns CDR1 LNHNV and CDR2 YYDKDF (reference sequence). V was pared by 3 bases and J by 1 base, with 10 bases between.

The CDR3 nucleotides are TGTGCCAGCAGTTTATCAGGGCGTACCTACAATGAGCAGTTCTTC. Translation: CASSLSGRTYNEQFF. The chain joins TRBV28 to TRBJ2-1; the D gene is possibly TRBD1 (5 bases). V lost 1 base to trimming and J lost 2 bases, with 9 bases between them. This CDR3 is 15 amino acids long. CDR1 is MDHEN, CDR2 SYDVKM, per germline.

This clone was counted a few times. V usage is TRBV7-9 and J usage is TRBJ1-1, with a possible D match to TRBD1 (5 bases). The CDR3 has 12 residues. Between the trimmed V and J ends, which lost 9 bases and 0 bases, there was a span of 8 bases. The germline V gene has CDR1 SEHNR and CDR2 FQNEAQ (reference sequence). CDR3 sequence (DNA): TGTGCCAGTGGGGGAATGAACACTGAAGCTTTCTTT. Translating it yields CASGGMNTEAFF.

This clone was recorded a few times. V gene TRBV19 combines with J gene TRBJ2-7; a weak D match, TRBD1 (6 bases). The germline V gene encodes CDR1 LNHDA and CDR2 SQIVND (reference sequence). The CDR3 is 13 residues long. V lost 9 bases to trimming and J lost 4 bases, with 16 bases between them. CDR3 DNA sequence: TGTGCCAGCCAAAAGGACAGTGATTACGAGCAGTACTTC. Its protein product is CASQKDSDYEQYF.

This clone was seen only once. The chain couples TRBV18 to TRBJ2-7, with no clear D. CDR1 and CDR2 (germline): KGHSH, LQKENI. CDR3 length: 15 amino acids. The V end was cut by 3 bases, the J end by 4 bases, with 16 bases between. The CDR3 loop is CASSPRSYGQYEQYF. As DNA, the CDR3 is TGTGCCAGCTCACCCCGGTCCTATGGGCAATACGAGCAGTACTTC. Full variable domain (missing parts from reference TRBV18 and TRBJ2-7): NAGVMQNPRHLVRRRGQEARLRCSPMKGHSHVYWYRQLPEEGLKFMVYLQKENIIDESGMPKERFSAEFPKEGPSILRIQQVVRGDSAAYFCASSPRSYGQYEQYFGPGTRLTVT.

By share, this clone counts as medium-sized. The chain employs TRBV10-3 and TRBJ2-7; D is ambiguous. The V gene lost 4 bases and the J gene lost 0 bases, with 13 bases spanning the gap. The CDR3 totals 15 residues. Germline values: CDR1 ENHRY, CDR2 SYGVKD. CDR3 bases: TGTGCCATCAGTGGGGCGGCTACAAGCTCCTACGAGCAGTACTTC. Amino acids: CAISGAATSSYEQYF.

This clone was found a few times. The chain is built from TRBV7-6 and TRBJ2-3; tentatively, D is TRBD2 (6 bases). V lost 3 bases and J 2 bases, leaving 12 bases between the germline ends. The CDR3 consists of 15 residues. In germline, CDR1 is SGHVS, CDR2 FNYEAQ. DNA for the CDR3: TGTGCCAGCAGCTTGGGGACTCCATCCACAGATACGCAGTATTTT. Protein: CASSLGTPSTDTQYF. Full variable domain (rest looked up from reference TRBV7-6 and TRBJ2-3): GAGVSQSPRYKVTKRGQDVALRCDPISGHVSLYWYRQALGQGPEFLTYFNYEAQQDKSGLPNDRFSAERPEGSISTLTIQRTEQRDSAMYRCASSLGTPSTDTQYFGPGTRLTVL.

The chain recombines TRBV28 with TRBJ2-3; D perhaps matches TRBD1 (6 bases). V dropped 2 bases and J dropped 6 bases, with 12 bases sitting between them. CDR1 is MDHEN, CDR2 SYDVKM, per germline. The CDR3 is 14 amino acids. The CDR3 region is CASSLEGVGDTQYF. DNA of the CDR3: TGTGCCAGCAGTTTAGAGGGGGTCGGGGATACGCAGTATTTT.

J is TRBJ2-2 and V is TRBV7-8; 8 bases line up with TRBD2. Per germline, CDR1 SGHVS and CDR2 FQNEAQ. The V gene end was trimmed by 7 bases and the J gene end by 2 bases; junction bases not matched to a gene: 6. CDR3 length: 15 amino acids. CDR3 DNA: TGTGCCAGCACCAGGACTAGCTCTAACACCGGGGAGCTGTTTTTT. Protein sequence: CASTRTSSNTGELFF.

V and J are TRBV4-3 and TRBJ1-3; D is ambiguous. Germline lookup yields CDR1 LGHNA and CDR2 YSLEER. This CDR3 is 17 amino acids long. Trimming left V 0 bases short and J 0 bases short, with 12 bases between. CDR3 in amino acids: CASSQDSTRSSGNTIYF. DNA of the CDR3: TGCGCCAGCAGCCAAGATTCCACGCGGAGCTCTGGAAACACCATATATTTT.

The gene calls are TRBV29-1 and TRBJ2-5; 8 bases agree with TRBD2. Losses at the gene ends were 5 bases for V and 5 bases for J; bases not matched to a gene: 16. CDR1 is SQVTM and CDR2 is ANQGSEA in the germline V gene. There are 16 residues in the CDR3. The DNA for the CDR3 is TGCAGCGTTATAACACCCGGGGCGGGGGGCTCGGAGACCCAGTACTTC. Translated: CSVITPGAGGSETQYF. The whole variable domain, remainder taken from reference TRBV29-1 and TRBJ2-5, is SAVISQKPSRDICQRGTSLTIQCQVDSQVTMMFWYRQQPGQSLTLIATANQGSEATYESGFVIDKFPISRPNLTFSTLTVSNMSPEDSSIYLCSVITPGAGGSETQYFGPGTRLLVL.